This TCR beta chain was identified in a study of OX40 agonist ivuxolimab in advanced cancers. Study overall: Treatment received earlier with anti-PD-1, anti-PD-L1 or anti-CTLA-4 agents was allowed, and 40% had some. General study results and limits: Average numbers of expanded clones were greater in CD8+ T cells than in CD4+. With doses of 0.1 to 3.0 mg/kg, CD4+ and CD8+ blood T cells had undergone clonal expansion by week 6.

The CDR3 has 14 residues. V gave up 8 bases and J gave up 3 bases; unmatched junction bases: 8. Germline-derived CDR1 and CDR2 are SNHLY and FYNNEI. A note on this clone: Its target is not known.

TCRdb's table, derived via immunoSEQ multiplex PCR, lists solely in-frame clones and lacks some. Of approximately 71,000 clones detected, 84% appear once; the ten largest clones hold around 0.78%. The starting material was CD4+ or CD8+ T cells sorted from blood, obtained in a trial of the OX40 agonist ivuxolimab. The sequence derives from an adult with an advanced solid tumor such as melanoma, head and neck, liver or kidney cancer. The rearrangement links TRBV2 to TRBJ2-7; 9 bases line up with TRBD2. The CDR3 sequence: CASSGTSYIYEQYF. The DNA of the CDR3 is TGTGCCAGCTCCGGGACTAGCTATATCTACGAGCAGTACTTC.